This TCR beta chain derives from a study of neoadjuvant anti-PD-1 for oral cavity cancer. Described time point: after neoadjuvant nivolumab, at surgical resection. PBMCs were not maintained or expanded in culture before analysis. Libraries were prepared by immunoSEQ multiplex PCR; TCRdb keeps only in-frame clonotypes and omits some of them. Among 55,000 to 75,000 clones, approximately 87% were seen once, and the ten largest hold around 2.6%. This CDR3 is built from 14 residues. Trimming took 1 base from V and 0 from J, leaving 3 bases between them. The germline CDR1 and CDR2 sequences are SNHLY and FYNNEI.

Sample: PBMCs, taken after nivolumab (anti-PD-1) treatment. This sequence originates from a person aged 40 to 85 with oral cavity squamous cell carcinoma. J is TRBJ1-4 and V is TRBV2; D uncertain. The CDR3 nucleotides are TGTGCCAGCAGTGAAGAAGCAACTAATGAAAAACTGTTTTTT. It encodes CASSEEATNEKLFF.